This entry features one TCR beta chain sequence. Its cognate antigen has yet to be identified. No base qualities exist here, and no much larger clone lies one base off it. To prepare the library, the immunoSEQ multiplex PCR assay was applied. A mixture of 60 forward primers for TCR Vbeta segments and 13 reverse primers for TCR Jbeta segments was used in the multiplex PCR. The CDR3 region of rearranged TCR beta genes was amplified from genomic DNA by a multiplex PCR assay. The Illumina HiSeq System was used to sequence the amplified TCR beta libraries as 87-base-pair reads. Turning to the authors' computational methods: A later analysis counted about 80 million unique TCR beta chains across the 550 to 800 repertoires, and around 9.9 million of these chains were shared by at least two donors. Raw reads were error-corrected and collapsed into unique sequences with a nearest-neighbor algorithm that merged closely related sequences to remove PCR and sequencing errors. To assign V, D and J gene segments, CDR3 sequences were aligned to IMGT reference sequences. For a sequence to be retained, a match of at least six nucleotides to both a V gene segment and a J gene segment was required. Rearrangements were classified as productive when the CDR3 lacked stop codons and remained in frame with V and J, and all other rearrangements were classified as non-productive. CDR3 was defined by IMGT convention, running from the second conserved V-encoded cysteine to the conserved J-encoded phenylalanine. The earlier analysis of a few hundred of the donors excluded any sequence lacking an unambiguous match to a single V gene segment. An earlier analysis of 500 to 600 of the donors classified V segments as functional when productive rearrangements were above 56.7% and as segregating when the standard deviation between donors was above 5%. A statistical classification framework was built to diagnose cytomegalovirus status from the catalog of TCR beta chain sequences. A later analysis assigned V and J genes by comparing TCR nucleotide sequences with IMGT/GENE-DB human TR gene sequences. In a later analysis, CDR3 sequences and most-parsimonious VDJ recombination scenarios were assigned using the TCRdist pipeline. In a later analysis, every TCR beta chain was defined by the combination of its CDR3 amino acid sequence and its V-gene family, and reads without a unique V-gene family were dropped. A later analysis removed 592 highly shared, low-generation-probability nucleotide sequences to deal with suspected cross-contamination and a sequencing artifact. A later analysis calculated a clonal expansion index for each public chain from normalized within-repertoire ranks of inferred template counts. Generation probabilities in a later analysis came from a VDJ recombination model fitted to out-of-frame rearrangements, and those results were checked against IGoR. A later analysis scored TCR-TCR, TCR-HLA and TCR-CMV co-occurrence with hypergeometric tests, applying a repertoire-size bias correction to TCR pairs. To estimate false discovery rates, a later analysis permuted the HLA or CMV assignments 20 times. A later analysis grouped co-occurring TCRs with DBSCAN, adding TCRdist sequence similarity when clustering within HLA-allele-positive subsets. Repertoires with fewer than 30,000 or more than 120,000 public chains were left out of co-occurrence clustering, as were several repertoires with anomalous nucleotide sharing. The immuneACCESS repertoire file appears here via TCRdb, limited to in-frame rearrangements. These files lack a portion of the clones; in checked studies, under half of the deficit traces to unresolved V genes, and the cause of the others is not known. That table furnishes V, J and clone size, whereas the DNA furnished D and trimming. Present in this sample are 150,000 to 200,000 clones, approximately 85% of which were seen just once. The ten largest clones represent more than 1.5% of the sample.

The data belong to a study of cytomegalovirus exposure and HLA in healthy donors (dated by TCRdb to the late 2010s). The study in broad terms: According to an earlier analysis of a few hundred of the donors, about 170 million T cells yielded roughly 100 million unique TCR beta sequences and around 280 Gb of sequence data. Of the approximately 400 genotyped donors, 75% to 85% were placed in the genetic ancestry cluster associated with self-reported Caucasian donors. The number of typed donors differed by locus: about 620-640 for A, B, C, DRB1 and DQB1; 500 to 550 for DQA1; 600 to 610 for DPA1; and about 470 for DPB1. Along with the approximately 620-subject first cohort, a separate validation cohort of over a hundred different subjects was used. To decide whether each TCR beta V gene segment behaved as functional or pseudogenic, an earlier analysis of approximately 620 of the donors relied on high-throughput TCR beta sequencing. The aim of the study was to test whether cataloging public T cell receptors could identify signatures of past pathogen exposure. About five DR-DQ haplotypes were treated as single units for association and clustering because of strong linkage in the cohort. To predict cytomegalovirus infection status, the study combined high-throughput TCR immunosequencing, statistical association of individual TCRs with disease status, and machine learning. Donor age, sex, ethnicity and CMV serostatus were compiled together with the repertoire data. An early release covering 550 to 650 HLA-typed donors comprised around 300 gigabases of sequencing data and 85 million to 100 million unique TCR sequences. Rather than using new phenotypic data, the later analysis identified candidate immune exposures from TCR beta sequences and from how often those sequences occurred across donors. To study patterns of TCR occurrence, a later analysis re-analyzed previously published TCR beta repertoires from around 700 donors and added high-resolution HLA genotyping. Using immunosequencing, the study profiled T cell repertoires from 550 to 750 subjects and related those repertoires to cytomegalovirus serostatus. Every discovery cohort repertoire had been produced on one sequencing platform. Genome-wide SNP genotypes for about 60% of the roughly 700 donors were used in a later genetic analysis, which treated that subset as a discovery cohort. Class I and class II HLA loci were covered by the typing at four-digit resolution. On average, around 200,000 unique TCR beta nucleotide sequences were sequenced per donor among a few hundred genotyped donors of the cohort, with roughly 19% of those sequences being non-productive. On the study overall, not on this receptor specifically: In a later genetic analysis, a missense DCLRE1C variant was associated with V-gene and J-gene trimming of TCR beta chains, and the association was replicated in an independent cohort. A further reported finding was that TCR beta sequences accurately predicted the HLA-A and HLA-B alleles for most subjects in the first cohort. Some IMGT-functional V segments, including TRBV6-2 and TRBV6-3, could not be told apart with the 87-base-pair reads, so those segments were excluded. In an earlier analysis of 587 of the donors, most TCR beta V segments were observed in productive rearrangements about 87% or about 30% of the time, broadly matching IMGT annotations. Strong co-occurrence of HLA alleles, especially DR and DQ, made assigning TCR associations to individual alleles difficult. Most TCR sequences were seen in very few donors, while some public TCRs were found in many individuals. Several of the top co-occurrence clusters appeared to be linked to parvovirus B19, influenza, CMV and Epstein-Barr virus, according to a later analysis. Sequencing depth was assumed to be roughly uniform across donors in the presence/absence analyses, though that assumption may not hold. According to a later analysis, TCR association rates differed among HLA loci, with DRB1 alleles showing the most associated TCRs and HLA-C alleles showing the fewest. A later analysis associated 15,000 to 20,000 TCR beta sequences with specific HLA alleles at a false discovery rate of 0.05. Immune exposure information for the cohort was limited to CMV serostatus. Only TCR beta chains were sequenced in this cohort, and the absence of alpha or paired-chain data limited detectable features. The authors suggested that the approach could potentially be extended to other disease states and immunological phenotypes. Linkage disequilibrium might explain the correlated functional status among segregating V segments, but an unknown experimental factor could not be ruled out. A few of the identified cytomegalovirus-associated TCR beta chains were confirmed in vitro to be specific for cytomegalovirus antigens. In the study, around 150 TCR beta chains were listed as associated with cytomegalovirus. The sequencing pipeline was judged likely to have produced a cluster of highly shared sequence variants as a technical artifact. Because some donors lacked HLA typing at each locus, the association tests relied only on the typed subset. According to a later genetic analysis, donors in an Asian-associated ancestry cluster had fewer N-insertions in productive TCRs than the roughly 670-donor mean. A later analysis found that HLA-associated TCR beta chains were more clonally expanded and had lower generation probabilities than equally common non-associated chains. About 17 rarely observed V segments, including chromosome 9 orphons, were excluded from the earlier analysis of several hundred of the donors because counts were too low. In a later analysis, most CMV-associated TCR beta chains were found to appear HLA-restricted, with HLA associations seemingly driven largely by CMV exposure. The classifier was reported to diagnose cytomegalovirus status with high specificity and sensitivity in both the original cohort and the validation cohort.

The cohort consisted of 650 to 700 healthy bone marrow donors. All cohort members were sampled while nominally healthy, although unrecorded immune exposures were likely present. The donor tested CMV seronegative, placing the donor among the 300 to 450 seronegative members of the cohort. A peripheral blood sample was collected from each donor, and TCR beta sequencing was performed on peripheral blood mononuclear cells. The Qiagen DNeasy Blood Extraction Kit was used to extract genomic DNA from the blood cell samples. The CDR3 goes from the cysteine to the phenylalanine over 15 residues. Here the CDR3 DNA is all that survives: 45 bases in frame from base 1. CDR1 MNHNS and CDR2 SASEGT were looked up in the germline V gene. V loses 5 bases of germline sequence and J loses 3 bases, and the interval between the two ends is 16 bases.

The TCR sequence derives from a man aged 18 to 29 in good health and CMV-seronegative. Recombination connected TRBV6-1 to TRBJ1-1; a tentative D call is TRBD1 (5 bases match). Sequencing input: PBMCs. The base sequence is TGTGCCAGCAGTCAGGGCCAGGGTAGGGACACTGAAGCTTTCTTT. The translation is CASSQGQGRDTEAFF.